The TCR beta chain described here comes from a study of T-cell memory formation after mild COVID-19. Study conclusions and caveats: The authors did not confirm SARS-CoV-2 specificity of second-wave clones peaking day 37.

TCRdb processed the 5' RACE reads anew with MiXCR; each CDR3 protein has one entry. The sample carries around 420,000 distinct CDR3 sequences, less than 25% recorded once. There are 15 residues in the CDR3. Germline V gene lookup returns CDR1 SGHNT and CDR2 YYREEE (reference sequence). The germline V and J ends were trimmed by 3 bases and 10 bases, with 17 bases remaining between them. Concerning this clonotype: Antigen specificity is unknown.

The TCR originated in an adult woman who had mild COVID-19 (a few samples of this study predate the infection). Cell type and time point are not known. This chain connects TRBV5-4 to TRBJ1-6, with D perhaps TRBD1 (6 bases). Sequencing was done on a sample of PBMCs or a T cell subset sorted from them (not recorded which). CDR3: CASSSGAGRGSPLHF. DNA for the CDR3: TGTGCCAGCAGCTCGGGGGCAGGTAGGGGGTCACCCCTCCACTTT.